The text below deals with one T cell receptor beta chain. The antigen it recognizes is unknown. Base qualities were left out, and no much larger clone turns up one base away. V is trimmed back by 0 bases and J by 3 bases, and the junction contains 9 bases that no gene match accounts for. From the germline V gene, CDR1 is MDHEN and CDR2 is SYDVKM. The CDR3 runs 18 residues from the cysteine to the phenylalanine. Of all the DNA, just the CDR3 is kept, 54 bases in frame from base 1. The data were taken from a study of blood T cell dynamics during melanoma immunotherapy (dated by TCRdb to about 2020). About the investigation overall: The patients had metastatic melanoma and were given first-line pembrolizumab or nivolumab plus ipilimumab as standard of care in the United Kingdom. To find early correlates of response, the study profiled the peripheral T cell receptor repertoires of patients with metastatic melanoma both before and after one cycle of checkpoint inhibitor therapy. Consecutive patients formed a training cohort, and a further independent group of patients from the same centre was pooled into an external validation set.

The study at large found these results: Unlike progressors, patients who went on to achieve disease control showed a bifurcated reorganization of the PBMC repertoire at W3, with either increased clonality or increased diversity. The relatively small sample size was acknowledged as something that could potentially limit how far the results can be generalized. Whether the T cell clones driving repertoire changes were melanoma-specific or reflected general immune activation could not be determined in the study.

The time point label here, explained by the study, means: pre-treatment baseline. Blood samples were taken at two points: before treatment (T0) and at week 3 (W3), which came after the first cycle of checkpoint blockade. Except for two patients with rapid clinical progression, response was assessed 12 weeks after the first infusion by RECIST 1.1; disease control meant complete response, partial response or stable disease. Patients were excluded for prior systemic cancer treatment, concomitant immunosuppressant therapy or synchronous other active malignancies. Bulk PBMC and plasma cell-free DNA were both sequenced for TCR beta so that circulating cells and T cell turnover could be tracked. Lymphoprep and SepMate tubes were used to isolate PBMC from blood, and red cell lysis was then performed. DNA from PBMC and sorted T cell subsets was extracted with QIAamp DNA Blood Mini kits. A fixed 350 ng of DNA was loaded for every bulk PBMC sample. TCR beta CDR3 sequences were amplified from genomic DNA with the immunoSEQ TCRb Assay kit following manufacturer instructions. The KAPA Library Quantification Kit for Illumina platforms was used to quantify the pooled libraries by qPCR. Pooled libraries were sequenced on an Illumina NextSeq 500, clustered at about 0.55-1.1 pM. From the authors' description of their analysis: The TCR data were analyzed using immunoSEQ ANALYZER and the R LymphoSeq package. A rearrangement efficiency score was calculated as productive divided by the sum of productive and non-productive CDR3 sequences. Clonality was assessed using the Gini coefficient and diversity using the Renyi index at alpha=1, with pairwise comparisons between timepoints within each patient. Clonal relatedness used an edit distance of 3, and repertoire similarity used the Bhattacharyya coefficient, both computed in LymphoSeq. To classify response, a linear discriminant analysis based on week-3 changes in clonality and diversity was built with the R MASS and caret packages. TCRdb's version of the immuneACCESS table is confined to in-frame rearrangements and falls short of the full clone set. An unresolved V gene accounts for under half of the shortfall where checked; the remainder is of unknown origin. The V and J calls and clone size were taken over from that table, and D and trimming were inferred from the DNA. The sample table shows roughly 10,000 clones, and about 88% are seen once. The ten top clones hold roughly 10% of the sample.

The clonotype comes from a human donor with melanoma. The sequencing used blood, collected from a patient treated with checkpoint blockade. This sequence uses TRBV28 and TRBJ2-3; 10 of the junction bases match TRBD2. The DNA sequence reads TGTGCCAGCAGTTTATGGTTTGGGGCTAGCGGGAGAACAGATACGCAGTATTTT. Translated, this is CASSLWFGASGRTDTQYF.